This TCR beta chain was obtained from a study of long-term antiretroviral therapy in people with HIV. About the study: Some samples came about a decade before the 2015 immediate-ART recommendation, and these were the earliest.

Samples held about 0.85-11 million cryopreserved PBMC before DNA extraction. Running of the v3.0 immunoSEQ assay took place at survey level. Using immunoSEQ multiplex PCR, the repertoire was profiled, and TCRdb retains in-frame clones only, with some absent. Seen here are around 37,000 clones, approximately 85% observed once, and the top ten hold around 4.4%. The material sequenced was unsorted PBMCs, taken approximately 3.5 years after starting antiretroviral therapy. The TCR comes from a young man with HIV.

The CDR3 sequence is CASRPTQGTEAFF. The CDR3 DNA sequence: TGTGCCAGCAGACCCACACAGGGCACTGAAGCTTTCTTT. The chain combines TRBV7-9 with TRBJ1-1; D possibly corresponds to TRBD1 (6 bases). Looked up from germline, CDR1 is SEHNR and CDR2 is FQNEAQ (reference sequence). Trimming shortened V by 6 bases and J by 4 bases, and 12 bases separated the two germline ends. The CDR3 has 13 amino acids. Together with reference TRBV7-9 and TRBJ1-1, the CDR3 gives the full variable domain: DTGVSQNPRHKITKRGQNVTFRCDPISEHNRLYWYRQTLGQGPEFLTYFQNEAQLEKSRLLSDRFSAERPKGSFSTLEIQRTEQGDSAMYLCASRPTQGTEAFFGQGTRLTVV.